The next 17 T cell receptor beta chains were all read from a single sample in a study of control samples from healthy donors and cancer patients. TCRdb's table, derived via immunoSEQ multiplex PCR, lists solely in-frame clones and lacks some. This sample has under 300,000 clones, with roughly four fifths found just once. The sample consisted of PBMCs. All receptors derive from a woman aged 60-75 years with lung cancer.

This chain connects TRBV5-6 to TRBJ2-7; no definite D call. The length of the CDR3 is 15 residues. Germline assignment: CDR1 SGHDT and CDR2 YYEEEE. The V and J ends lost 4 bases and 1 base respectively, with 15 bases between them. The CDR3 loop reads CASSTDTPLSYEQYF. DNA of the CDR3: TGTGCCAGCAGCACCGACACACCCTTGTCCTACGAGCAGTACTTC.

This sequence joins TRBV10-3 and TRBJ1-5, with D perhaps matching TRBD1 (6 bases). V was pared by 6 bases and J by 5 bases, with 17 bases between. The CDR3 is 15 residues long. CDR1 and CDR2 from the germline V gene are ENHRY and SYGVKD. Here the CDR3 reads CAISRGAGTDQPQHF. In DNA, the CDR3 is TGTGCCATCAGCCGGGGGGCAGGGACGGATCAGCCCCAGCATTTT.

A note on this clone: This CDR3 is also generated by other DNA sequences in the sample. In DNA, the CDR3 is TGCGCCAGCAGCTTGGCCCTATCCTACGAGCAGTACTTC. This encodes CASSLALSYEQYF. The chain combines TRBV5-1 with TRBJ2-7; D is undetermined. Germline-derived CDR1 and CDR2 are SGHRS and YFSETQ. The ends were cut back, 0 bases at V and 1 base at J, with 5 bases in the middle. The length of the CDR3 is 13 residues.

The sample holds a few counts of this clone. This chain joins TRBV15 and TRBJ1-4; no clear D gene. CDR1 and CDR2 from the germline V gene are LNHNV and YYDKDF (reference sequence). V lost 0 bases and J 4 bases, leaving 18 bases between the germline ends. This CDR3 has 18 amino acids. This chain's CDR3 is CATSRDPWVTALNEKLFF. CDR3 sequence (DNA): TGTGCCACCAGCAGAGATCCATGGGTTACGGCCCTTAATGAAAAACTGTTTTTT.

This chain uses TRBV5-1 with TRBJ2-2, with TRBD2 identical over 12 bases. This CDR3 is built from 18 residues. The J segment lost 3 bases and the V segment lost 0 bases, leaving 6 bases of the junction unmatched. Per germline, CDR1 SGHRS and CDR2 YFSETQ. The CDR3 region has the DNA TGCGCCAGCAGCTTGGGTCCTAGCGGGAGGGCCGACACCGGGGAGCTGTTTTTT. Translation: CASSLGPSGRADTGELFF.

This clone was recorded once. The chain joins TRBV27 to TRBJ1-1; tentatively, D is TRBD1 (6 bases). V gave up 4 bases and J gave up 5 bases, with 11 bases separating them. The CDR3 consists of 13 residues. Germline V gives CDR1 MNHEY, CDR2 SMNVEV (reference sequence). The CDR3 DNA reads TGTGCCAGCAGTTCGGCAGGGGAAACTGAAGCTTTCTTT. Protein product: CASSSAGETEAFF.

This chain uses TRBV5-4 with TRBJ2-1; 8 bases fit TRBD2. This CDR3 spans 15 amino acids. Germline CDR1 is SGHNT and CDR2 is YYREEE (reference sequence). V shed 0 bases and J 4 bases; nucleotides not matched to a gene: 3. The DNA of the CDR3 is TGTGCCAGCAGCTTGGAATCTAGCGGGTACAATGAGCAGTTCTTC. It translates to CASSLESSGYNEQFF.

The chain employs TRBV10-3 and TRBJ2-2; D possibly corresponds to TRBD2 (6 bases). Germline V gives CDR1 ENHRY, CDR2 SYGVKD. This CDR3 has 15 residues. With 6 bases removed from V and 1 base from J, the gap between germline ends came to 12 bases. The CDR3 DNA reads as TGTGCCATCAGGGAGGGGCAAGAGAACACCGGGGAGCTGTTTTTT. This sequence encodes CAIREGQENTGELFF.

The chain joins TRBV6-1 to TRBJ2-7, with D tentatively TRBD2 (6 bases). Trimming shortened V by 3 bases and J by 4 bases, and 19 bases separated the two germline ends. The length of the CDR3 is 16 residues. Looked up from germline, CDR1 is MNHNS and CDR2 is SASEGT. The CDR3 loop reads CASSDGLARVGYEQYF. The CDR3 DNA reads as TGTGCCAGCAGTGACGGCCTAGCGCGAGTTGGTTACGAGCAGTACTTC.

DNA of the CDR3: TGTGCCAGCAGTCCGTCCCCAGGGGAAAAACTGTTTTTT. Its protein product is CASSPSPGEKLFF. The chain joins TRBV6-5 to TRBJ1-4; TRBD1 might be the D (5 bases). This CDR3 has 13 amino acids. Trimming took 5 bases from V and 8 from J, leaving 12 bases between them. Germline V gene data show CDR1 as MNHEY and CDR2 as SVGAGI.

This clone appeared a single time. J is TRBJ1-4 and V is TRBV5-6; D gene uncertain. Germline CDR1 reads SGHDT; CDR2 reads YYEEEE. This CDR3 comprises 15 residues. Trimming stripped 7 bases from V and 0 bases from J, with 13 bases between. The CDR3: CASHRGGATNEKLFF. The DNA for the CDR3 is TGTGCCAGCCACCGAGGTGGGGCAACTAATGAAAAACTGTTTTTT.

V usage is TRBV24-1 and J usage is TRBJ2-2, with 7 bases fitting TRBD2. The CDR3 contains 14 residues. Germline V gene sequence: CDR1 KGHDR, CDR2 SFDVKD. J was trimmed by 3 bases and V by 9 bases; bases with no gene match: 6. CDR3 sequence reads: CATDAGEDTGELFF. In DNA, the CDR3 is TGTGCCACCGATGCGGGAGAGGACACCGGGGAGCTGTTTTTT.

The chain has TRBV11-1 and TRBJ1-2; maybe TRBD1 (5 bases). Germline CDR1 and CDR2: SGHAT and FQDESV (reference sequence). V was trimmed by 5 bases and J by 8 bases, leaving 15 bases between them. The CDR3 is made up of 13 amino acids. In nucleotides, the CDR3 is TGTGCCAGCAGCCAGCAGGGTTACGGCGGCTACACCTTC. Translating it yields CASSQQGYGGYTF.

The chain recombines TRBV5-1 with TRBJ1-1; 10 bases line up with TRBD1. The CDR3 runs 14 residues. CDR1 and CDR2 (germline): SGHRS, YFSETQ. V lost 3 bases to trimming and J lost 8 bases; unmatched junction nucleotides: 7. The CDR3 region is CASSSTGTGDEAFF. The CDR3 DNA reads as TGCGCCAGCAGCTCCACCGGGACAGGGGACGAAGCTTTCTTT.

V gene TRBV5-4 combines with J gene TRBJ2-7, with a weak D call TRBD1 (5 bases). Germline CDR1 reads SGHNT; CDR2 reads YYREEE (reference sequence). Trimming removed 1 base from V and 7 bases from J, with 9 bases in between. The CDR3 is made up of 12 amino acids. The CDR3 DNA reads TGTGCCAGCAGCTTGCAACAGGAAGAGCAGTACTTC. This translates into CASSLQQEEQYF.

In this sample, this clone turned up many times. The chain recombines TRBV30 with TRBJ2-2, with D tentatively TRBD2 (6 bases). The CDR3 consists of 14 residues. Trimming took 2 bases from V and 6 from J, leaving 13 bases between them. Germline loops: CDR1 GTSNPN, CDR2 SVGIG (reference sequence). The chain's CDR3 is CAWSTGLSPGELFF. DNA of the CDR3: TGTGCCTGGAGTACGGGACTTTCACCCGGGGAGCTGTTTTTT.

The gene calls are TRBV19 and TRBJ2-7, with D possibly matching TRBD1 (6 bases). CDR3 length equals 14 residues. Per germline, CDR1 LNHDA and CDR2 SQIVND (reference sequence). The V end lost 5 bases, the J end lost 2 bases, and 13 bases lay between the germline ends. Here the CDR3 DNA reads TGTGCCAGTAGTCTGCAGGGGAAAGCCTACGAGCAGTACTTC. Its translation is CASSLQGKAYEQYF.